A selection of T cell receptor beta chains follows, all from one sample in a study of blood T cell repertoires in COVID-19. This table comes from immunoSEQ multiplex PCR, and its TCRdb copy is limited to in-frame clones, with some not included. The profile shows about 500,000 clones, around 90% of them singletons. The specimen sequenced was PBMCs or T cells enriched from blood (not recorded which). These receptors all stem from a woman younger than 30 who had recovered from COVID-19. Each CDR3 is given with its conserved first and last residue. A D gene is named only where the DNA matches it firmly. Size is stated for part of the rows, as once, few or many counts, or as a class when the clone is expanded.

>TRBJ2-3|TRBV7-9|TRBD2|-
CASSSRGLAGTDTQYF
TGTGCCAGCAGTTCAAGAGGACTAGCGGGCACAGATACGCAGTATTTT
>TRBJ1-1|TRBV28|-|-
CASSLIGGGRNTEAFF
TGTGCCAGCAGTTTGATCGGGGGTGGAAGGAACACTGAAGCTTTCTTT
>TRBJ2-3|TRBV10-1|TRBD1|-
CASRDRGSDTQYF
TGCGCCAGCAGAGACAGGGGATCAGATACGCAGTATTTT
>TRBJ2-7|TRBV2|TRBD1|-
CASHDRVGSEQYF
TGTGCCAGCCACGACAGGGTGGGGAGCGAGCAGTACTTC
>TRBJ2-3|TRBV5-1|-|-
CASSIPSTDTQYF
TGCGCCAGCAGCATCCCTAGCACAGATACGCAGTATTTT
>TRBJ2-4|TRBV9|TRBD1|-
CASSAGQGKTYF
TGTGCCAGCAGCGCAGGACAGGGGAAGACGTACTTC
>TRBJ1-2|TRBV5-6|-|-
CASSAGGQDGYTF
TGTGCCAGCAGCGCGGGGGGTCAAGATGGCTACACCTTC
>TRBJ1-4|TRBV10-2|-|-
CASSVGKRATNEKLFF
TGCGCCAGCAGTGTCGGGAAGAGAGCGACTAATGAAAAACTGTTTTTT
>TRBJ2-1|TRBV29-1|-|-
CSVLDRGSYNEQFF
TGCAGCGTCCTGGATCGGGGCTCCTACAATGAGCAGTTCTTC
>TRBJ2-5|TRBV14|-|-
CASSLRDSEETQYF
TGTGCCAGCAGCCTCCGGGACTCCGAAGAGACCCAGTACTTC
>TRBJ2-7|TRBV6-5|-|few
CASGRGRGEQYF
TGTGCCAGCGGTCGTGGACGGGGAGAGCAGTACTTC
>TRBJ2-3|TRBV28|-|-
CASKTVTDTQYF
TGTGCCAGCAAAACAGTCACAGATACGCAGTATTTT
>TRBJ2-3|TRBV25-1|TRBD1|-
CASSDSGQGRGSEYF
TGTGCCAGCAGTGATTCCGGACAGGGGCGCGGTTCGGAGTATTTT
>TRBJ2-1|TRBV2|TRBD2|-
CASSSSGGNNEQFF
TGTGCCAGCAGTTCTAGCGGGGGCAACAATGAGCAGTTCTTC
>TRBJ2-1|TRBV9|TRBD2|-
CASSPRLHGEGEQFF
TGTGCCAGCAGCCCCCGCTTACATGGGGAGGGTGAGCAGTTCTTC
>TRBJ1-3|TRBV19|-|-
CAVGLAGNTIYF
TGTGCCGTGGGGCTCGCTGGAAACACCATATATTTT
>TRBJ2-7|TRBV29-1|TRBD1|-
CSVSDRGPYEQYF
TGCAGCGTCTCAGACAGGGGGCCCTACGAGCAGTACTTC
>TRBJ2-2|TRBV7-9|-|-
CASSWGRMTGELFF
TGTGCCAGCAGCTGGGGCAGGATGACCGGGGAGCTGTTTTTT
>TRBJ2-3|TRBV29-1|-|-
CSRGLPPHDTQYF
TGCAGCCGGGGATTGCCCCCACACGATACGCAGTATTTT
>TRBJ2-2|TRBV2|TRBD1|-
CASSWDRNTGELFF
TGTGCCAGCAGTTGGGACAGGAACACCGGGGAGCTGTTTTTT
>TRBJ1-4|TRBV7-2|-|-
CASSLTPTGNEKLFF
TGTGCCAGCAGCTTGACCCCGACAGGAAATGAAAAACTGTTTTTT
>TRBJ1-2|TRBV10-3|TRBD1|-
CAISESTGINYGYTF
TGTGCCATCAGTGAGTCGACAGGGATTAACTATGGCTACACCTTC
>TRBJ1-5|TRBV7-2|-|-
CASSLEFSNQPQHF
TGTGCCAGCAGCTTGGAGTTTAGCAATCAGCCCCAGCATTTT
>TRBJ2-7|TRBV5-4|-|-
CASSLIGSDEQYF
TGTGCCAGCAGCTTGATCGGGTCCGACGAGCAGTACTTC
>TRBJ1-4|TRBV5-1|-|few
CASSFLDSPNEKLFF
TGCGCCAGCAGCTTCCTGGACAGCCCGAATGAAAAACTGTTTTTT
>TRBJ1-3|TRBV5-4|-|once
CASSAPQGSGNTIYF
TGTGCCAGCAGCGCCCCACAGGGCTCTGGAAACACCATATATTTT